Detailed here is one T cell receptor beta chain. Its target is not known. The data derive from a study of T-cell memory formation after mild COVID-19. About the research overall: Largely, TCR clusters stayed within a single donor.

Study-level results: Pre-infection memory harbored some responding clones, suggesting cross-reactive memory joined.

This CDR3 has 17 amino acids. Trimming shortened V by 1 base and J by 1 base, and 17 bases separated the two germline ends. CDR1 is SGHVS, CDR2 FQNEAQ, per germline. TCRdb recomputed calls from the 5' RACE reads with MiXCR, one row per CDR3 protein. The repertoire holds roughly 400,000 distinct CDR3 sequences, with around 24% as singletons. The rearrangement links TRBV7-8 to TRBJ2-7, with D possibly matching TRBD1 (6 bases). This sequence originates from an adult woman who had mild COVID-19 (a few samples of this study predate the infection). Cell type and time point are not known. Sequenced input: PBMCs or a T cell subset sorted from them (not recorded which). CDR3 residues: CASSLERNRAYSYEQYF. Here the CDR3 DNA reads TGTGCCAGCAGCTTAGAGCGTAACAGGGCCTATTCCTACGAGCAGTACTTC.